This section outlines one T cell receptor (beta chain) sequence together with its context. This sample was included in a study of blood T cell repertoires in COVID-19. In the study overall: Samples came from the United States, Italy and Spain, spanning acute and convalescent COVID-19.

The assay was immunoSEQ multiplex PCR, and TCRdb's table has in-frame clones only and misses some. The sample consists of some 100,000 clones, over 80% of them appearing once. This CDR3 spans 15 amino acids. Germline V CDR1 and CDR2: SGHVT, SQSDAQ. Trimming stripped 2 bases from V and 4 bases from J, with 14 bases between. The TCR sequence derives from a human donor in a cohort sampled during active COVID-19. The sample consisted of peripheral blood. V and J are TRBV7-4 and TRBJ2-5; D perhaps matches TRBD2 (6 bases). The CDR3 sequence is CASSLRAGRRETQYF. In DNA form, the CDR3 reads TGTGCCAGCAGCTTAAGGGCAGGGAGGCGAGAGACCCAGTACTTC.